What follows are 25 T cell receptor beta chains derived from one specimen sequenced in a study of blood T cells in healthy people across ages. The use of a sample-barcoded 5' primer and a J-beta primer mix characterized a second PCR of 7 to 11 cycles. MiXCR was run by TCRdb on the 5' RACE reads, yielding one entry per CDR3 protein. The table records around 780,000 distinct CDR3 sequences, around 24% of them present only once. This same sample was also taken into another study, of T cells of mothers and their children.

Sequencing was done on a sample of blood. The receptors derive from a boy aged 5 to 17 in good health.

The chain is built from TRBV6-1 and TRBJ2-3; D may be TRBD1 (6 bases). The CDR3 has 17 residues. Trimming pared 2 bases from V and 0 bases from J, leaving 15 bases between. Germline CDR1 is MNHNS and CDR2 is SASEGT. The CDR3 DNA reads TGTGCCAGCAGTGAATCCCCTGGGGGCCCTAGCACAGATACGCAGTATTTT. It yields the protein CASSESPGGPSTDTQYF.

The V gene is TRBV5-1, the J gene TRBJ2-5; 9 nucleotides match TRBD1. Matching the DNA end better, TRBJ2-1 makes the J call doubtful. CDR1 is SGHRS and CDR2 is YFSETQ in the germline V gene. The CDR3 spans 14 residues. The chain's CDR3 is CASSWGTGSNEQFF. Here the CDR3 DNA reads TGCGCCAGCAGCTGGGGGACAGGGAGCAATGAGCAGTTCTTC.

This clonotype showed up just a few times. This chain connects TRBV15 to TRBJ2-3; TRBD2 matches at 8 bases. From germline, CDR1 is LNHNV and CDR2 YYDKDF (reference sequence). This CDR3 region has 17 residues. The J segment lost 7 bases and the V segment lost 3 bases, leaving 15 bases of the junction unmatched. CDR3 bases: TGTGCCACCAGCAGGGACGCGCTGGCAAGCGGGGGCTATACGCAGTATTTT. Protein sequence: CATSRDALASGGYTQYF.

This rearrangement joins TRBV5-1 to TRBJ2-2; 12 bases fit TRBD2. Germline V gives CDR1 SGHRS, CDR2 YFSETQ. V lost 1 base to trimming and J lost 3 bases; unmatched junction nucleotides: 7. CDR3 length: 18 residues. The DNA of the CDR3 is TGCGCCAGCAGCTTGTTCGCTAGCGGGGGGGCCGACACCGGGGAGCTGTTTTTT. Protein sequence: CASSLFASGGADTGELFF.

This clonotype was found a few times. The CDR3 DNA follows: TGTGCCAGCAGTCAATTAACCAGGGAGCTGTTTTTT. Translating gives CASSQLTRELFF. The chain employs TRBV11-2 and TRBJ2-2; no reliable D call. The CDR3 contains 12 residues. Trimming took off 6 bases at V and 9 bases at J, with 11 bases between the two ends. Looked up from germline, CDR1 is SGHAT and CDR2 is FQNNGV.

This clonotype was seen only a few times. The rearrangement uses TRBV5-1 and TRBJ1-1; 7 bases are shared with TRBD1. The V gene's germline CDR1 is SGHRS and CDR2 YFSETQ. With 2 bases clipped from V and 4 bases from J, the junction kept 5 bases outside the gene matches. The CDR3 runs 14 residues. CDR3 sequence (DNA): TGCGCCAGCAGCTTCCAGGGGGGGATCACTGAAGCTTTCTTT. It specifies CASSFQGGITEAFF.

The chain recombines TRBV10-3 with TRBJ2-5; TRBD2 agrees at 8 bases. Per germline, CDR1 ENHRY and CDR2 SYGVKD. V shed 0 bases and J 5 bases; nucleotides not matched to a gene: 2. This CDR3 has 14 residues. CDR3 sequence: CAISESSGVETQYF. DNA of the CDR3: TGTGCCATCAGTGAGTCTAGCGGGGTCGAGACCCAGTACTTC.

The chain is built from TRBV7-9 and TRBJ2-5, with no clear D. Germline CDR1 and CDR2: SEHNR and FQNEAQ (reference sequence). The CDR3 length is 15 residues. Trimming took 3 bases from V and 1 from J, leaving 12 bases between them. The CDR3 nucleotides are TGTGCCAGCAGCTTGGCCACAGTGACCCAAGAGACCCAGTACTTC. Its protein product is CASSLATVTQETQYF.

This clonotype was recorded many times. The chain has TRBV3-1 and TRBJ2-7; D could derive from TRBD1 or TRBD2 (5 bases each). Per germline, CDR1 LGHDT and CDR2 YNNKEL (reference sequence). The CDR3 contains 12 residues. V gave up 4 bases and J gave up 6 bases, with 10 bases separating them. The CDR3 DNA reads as TGTGCCAGCAGCCCCGGTGGGGGCGAGCAGTACTTC. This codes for CASSPGGGEQYF.

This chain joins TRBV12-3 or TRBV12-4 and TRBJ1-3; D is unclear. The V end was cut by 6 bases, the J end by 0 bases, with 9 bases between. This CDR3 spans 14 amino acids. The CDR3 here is CASSTLGSGNTIYF. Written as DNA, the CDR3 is TGTGCCAGCAGCACCCTCGGCTCTGGAAACACCATATATTTT.

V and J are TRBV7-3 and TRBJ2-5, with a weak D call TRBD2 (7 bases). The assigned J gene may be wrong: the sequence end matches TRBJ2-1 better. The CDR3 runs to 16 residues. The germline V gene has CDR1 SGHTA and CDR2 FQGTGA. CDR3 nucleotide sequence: TGTGCCAGCAGCTTAAGGGGGGGGGCAGGTATCGATGAGCAGTTCTTC. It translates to CASSLRGGAGIDEQFF.

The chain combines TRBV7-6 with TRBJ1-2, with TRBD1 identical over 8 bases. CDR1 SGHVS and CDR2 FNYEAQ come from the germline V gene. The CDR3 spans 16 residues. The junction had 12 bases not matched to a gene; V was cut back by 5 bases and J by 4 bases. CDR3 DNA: TGTGCCAGCAGCCTCTACAGGGGGAGGTCTTTCTATGGCTACACCTTC. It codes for CASSLYRGRSFYGYTF. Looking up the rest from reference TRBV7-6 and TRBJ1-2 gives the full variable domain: GAGVSQSPRYKVTKRGQDVALRCDPISGHVSLYWYRQALGQGPEFLTYFNYEAQQDKSGLPNDRFSAERPEGSISTLTIQRTEQRDSAMYRCASSLYRGRSFYGYTFGSGTRLTVV.

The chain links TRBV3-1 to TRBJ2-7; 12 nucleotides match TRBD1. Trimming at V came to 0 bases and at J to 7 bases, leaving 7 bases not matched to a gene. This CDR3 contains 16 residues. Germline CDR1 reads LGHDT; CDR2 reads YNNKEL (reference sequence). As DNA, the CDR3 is TGTGCCAGCAGCCAAGACCCGGGACAGGGGGCGAGGGAGCAGTACTTC. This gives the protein CASSQDPGQGAREQYF.

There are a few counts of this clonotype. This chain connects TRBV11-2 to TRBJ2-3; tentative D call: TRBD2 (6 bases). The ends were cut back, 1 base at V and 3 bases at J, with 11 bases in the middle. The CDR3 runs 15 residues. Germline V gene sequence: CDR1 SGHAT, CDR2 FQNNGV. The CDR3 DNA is TGTGCCAGCAGCTTAGTACGGGGGTTAACAGATACGCAGTATTTT. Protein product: CASSLVRGLTDTQYF. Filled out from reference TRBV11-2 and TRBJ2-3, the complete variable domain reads EAGVAQSPRYKIIEKRQSVAFWCNPISGHATLYWYQQILGQGPKLLIQFQNNGVVDDSQLPKDRFSAERLKGVDSTLKIQPAKLEDSAVYLCASSLVRGLTDTQYFGPGTRLTVL.

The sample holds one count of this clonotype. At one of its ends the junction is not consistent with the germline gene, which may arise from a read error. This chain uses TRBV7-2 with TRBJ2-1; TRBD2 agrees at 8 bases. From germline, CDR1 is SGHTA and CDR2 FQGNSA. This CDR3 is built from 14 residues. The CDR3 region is CASSFYGRAAEQLF. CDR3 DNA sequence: TGTGCCAGCAGCTTTTACGGGAGGGCTGCTGAGCAGCTCTTC.

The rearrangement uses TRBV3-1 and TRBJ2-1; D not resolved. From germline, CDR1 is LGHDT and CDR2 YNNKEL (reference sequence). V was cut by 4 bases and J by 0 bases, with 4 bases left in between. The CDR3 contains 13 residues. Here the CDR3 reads CASSRFSYNEQFF. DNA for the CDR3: TGTGCCAGCAGCCGGTTCTCCTACAATGAGCAGTTCTTC.

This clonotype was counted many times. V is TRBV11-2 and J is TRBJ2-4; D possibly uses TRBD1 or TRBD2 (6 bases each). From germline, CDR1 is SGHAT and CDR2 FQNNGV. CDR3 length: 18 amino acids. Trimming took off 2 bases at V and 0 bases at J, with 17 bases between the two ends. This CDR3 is CASSLRGAGGLAKNIQYF. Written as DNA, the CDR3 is TGTGCCAGCAGCTTACGAGGGGCCGGGGGCCTAGCCAAAAACATTCAGTACTTC.

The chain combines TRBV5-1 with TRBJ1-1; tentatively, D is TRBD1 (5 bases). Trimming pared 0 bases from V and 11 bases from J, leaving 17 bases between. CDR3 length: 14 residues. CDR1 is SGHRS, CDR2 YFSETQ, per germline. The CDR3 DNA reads TGCGCCAGCAGCTTGGCCGAGGTAAAGGACATGGCTTTCTTT. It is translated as CASSLAEVKDMAFF. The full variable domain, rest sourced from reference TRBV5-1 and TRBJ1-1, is KAGVTQTPRYLIKTRGQQVTLSCSPISGHRSVSWYQQTPGQGLQFLFEYFSETQRNKGNFPGRFSGRQFSNSRSEMNVSTLELGDSALYLCASSLAEVKDMAFFGQGTRLTVV.

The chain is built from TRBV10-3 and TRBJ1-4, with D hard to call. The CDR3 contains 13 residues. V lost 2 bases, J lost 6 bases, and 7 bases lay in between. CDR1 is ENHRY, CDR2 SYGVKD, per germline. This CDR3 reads CAISEPQDEKLFF. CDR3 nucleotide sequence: TGTGCCATCAGTGAGCCGCAAGATGAAAAACTGTTTTTT.

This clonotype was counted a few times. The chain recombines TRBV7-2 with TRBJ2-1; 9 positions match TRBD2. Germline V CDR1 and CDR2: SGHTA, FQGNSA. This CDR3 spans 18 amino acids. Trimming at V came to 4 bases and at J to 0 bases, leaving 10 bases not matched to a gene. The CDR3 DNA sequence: TGTGCCAGCAGCTCCAGGGGTAGCGGGGGAAGCTCCTACAATGAGCAGTTCTTC. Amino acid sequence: CASSSRGSGGSSYNEQFF. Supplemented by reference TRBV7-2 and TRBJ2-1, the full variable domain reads GAGVSQSPSNKVTEKGKDVELRCDPISGHTALYWYRQSLGQGLEFLIYFQGNSAPDKSGLPSDRFSAERTGGSVSTLTIQRTQQEDSAVYLCASSSRGSGGSSYNEQFFGPGTRLTVL.

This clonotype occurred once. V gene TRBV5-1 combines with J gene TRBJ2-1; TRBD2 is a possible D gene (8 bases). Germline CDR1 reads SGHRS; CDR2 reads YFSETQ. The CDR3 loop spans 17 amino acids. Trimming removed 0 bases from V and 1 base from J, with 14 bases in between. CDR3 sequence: CASSLGGGGGSYNEQFF. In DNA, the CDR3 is TGCGCCAGCAGCTTGGGAGGGGGCGGGGGGTCCTACAATGAGCAGTTCTTC.

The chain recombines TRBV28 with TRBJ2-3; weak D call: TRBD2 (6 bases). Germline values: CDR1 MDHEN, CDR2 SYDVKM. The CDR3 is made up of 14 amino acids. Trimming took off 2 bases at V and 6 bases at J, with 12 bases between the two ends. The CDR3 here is CASSLRDFPDTQYF. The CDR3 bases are TGTGCCAGCAGTTTACGGGACTTCCCGGATACGCAGTATTTT.

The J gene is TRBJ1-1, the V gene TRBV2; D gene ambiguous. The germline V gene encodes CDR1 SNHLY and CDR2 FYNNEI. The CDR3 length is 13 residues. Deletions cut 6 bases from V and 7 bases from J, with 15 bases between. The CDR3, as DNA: TGTGCCAGCAGGGAACAGATTTACGTTGAAGCTTTCTTT. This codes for CASREQIYVEAFF.

In nucleotides, the CDR3 is TGTGCCAGCAGTAACACAAGACAGGGGAGAACAGAGACCCAGTACTTC. Translated, it gives CASSNTRQGRTETQYF. The gene calls are TRBV6-5 and TRBJ2-5; TRBD1 matches 8 bases. The CDR3 runs 16 residues. From germline, CDR1 is MNHEY and CDR2 SVGAGI. The trim removed 5 bases at V and 4 bases at J, leaving 12 bases unmatched.

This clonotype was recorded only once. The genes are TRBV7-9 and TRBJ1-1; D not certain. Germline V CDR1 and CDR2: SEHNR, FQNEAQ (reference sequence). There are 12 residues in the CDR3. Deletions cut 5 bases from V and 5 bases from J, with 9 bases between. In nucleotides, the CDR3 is TGTGCCAGCAGCCAAGATGTGACTGAAGCTTTCTTT. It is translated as CASSQDVTEAFF.